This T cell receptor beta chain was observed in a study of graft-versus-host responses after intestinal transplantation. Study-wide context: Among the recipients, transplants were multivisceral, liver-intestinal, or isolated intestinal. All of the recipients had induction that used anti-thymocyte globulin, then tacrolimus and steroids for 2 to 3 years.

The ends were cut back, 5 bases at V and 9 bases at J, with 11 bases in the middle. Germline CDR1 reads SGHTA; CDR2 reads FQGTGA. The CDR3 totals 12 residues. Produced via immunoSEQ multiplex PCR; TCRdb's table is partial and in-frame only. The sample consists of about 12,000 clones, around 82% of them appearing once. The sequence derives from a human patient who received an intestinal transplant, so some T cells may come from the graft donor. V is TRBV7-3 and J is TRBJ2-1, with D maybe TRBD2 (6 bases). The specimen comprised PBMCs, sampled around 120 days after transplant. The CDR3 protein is CASSGDSPEQFF. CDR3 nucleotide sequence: TGTGCCAGCAGCGGGGACTCCCCTGAGCAGTTCTTC.